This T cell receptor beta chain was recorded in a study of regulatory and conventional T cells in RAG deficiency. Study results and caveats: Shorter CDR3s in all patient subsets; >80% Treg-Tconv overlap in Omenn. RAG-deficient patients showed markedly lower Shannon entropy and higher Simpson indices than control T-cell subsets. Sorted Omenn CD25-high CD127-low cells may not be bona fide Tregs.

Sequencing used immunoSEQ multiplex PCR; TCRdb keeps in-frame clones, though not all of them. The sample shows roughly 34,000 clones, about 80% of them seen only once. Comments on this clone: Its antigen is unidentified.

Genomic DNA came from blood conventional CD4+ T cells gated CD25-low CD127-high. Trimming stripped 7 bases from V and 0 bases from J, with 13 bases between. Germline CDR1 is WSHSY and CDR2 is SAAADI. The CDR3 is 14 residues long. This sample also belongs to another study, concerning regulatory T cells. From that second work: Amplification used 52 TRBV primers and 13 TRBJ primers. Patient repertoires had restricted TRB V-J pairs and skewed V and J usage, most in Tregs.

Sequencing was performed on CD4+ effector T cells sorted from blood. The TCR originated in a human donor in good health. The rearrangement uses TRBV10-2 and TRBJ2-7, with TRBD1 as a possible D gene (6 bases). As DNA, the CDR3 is TGCGCCAGCACCTACAGGGAGCACTCCTACGAGCAGTACTTC. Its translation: CASTYREHSYEQYF.